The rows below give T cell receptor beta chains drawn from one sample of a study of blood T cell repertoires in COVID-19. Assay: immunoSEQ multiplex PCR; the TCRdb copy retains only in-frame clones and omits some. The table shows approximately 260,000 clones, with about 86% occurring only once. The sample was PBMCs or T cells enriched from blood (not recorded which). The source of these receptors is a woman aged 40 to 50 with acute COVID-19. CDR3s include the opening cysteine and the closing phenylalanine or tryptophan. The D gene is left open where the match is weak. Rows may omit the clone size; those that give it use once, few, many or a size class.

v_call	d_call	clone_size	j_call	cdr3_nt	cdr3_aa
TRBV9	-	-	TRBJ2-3	TGTGCCAGCACCCTCTCGGGGGACCACAGCACAGATACGCAGTATTTT	CASTLSGDHSTDTQYF
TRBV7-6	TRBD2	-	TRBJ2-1	TGTGCCAGCCCTAGCGGGAGGCTTCAACTATACAATGAGCAGTTCTTC	CASPSGRLQLYNEQFF
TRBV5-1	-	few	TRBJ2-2	TGCGCCAGCAGCGTCGCGACAGAAAACACCGGGGAGCTGTTTTTT	CASSVATENTGELFF
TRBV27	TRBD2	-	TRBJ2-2	TGTGCCAGCAGTTTAATCGGGAGGGCCACCGGGGAGCTGTTTTTT	CASSLIGRATGELFF
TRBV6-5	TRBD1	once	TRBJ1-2	TGTGCCAGCAGTTACACGCAGGGGGCTCAGGGCTACACCTTC	CASSYTQGAQGYTF
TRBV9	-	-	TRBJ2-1	TGTGCCAGCAGTGAGACAGCAATGGCAGGCTTAAACAATGAGCAGTTCTTC	CASSETAMAGLNNEQFF
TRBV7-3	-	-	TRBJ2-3	TGTGCCAGCAGCTTAAGCCGTAGCTCGAGGGTGGGCACAGATACGCAGTATTTT	CASSLSRSSRVGTDTQYF
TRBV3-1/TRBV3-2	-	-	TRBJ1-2	TGTGCCAGCAGCCAAGACGGGGCAGGGGCCATTGGCTACACCTTC	CASSQDGAGAIGYTF
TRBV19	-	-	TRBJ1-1	TGTGCCAGTAGTACCCCGGGACAGAACACTGAAGCTTTCTTT	CASSTPGQNTEAFF
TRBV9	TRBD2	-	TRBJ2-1	TGTGCCAGCAGCCAGGGACTAGCGGGAGAGGAGCAGTTCTTC	CASSQGLAGEEQFF